The clone carrying this T cell receptor (beta chain) was counted only a few times. What it binds is unknown. The sample comes from a study of blood T cells in healthy people across ages. The germline V gene has CDR1 SGHRS and CDR2 YFSETQ. The CDR3 runs 15 residues. V was pared by 6 bases and J by 0 bases, with 15 bases between. Through a sample-barcoded 5' primer and a J-beta primer mix, a second PCR was run for about 6 to 12 cycles. Every cDNA was tagged by a template-switch adaptor with 12 random nucleotides. A single record per CDR3 protein comes from TCRdb applying MiXCR to the 5' RACE reads. The sample lists more than 1,400,000 distinct CDR3 sequences; 42% were seen once. General study findings and limits: Unknown CMV status may confound age-related changes in expanded clones. Donors of long life had a larger count of naive CD4+ cells and greater diversity than aged donors.

This chain links TRBV5-1 with TRBJ1-1; tentatively, D is TRBD1 (5 bases). The receptor comes from a woman aged 18-29 years in good health. Input material: blood. The CDR3 DNA is TGCGCCAGCACTGAAGCGACAGATCTGAACACTGAAGCTTTCTTT. Amino acids: CASTEATDLNTEAFF.